This TCR beta chain derives from a study of monozygotic twins with inflammatory bowel disease. Whole blood that had not undergone T cell sorting provided the isolated total RNA. For this clonotype: The antigen is undetermined.

General study points: Evidence failed to back one strong IBD-linked signal or clonotype.

TCRdb reprocessed the 5' RACE reads and reports one entry per CDR3 protein, with no DNA. Its listing shows 300,000 to 350,000 distinct CDR3 sequences. Looked up from germline, CDR1 is SGHAT and CDR2 is FQDESV (reference sequence). This CDR3 region has 19 residues. The TCR originated in a human donor with ulcerative colitis or Crohn's disease, or a healthy co-twin of an affected twin (not recorded which). Sequencing input: blood. V and J are TRBV11-1 and TRBJ2-1; TCRdb lists TRBD2, though no DNA is available to test this call. CDR3 residues: CASSPSGGDSLRSYNEQFF.